This T cell receptor beta chain was obtained from a study of blood T cells in healthy people across ages. CDR3 length equals 13 residues. Unmatched junction bases numbered 8, after V lost 4 bases and J lost 9 bases. Per the germline V gene, CDR1 is KGHSH and CDR2 is LQKENI. A second about 6 to 12 cycle PCR used barcoded and J-beta primers. TCRdb processed the 5' RACE reads anew with MiXCR; each CDR3 protein has one entry. The table shows hundreds of thousands of distinct CDR3 sequences, with 40% to 65% occurring only once. The V gene is TRBV18, the J gene TRBJ2-5, with TRBD2 identical over 7 bases. The sequencing sample was made of blood. The receptor comes from a woman at least 80 years old in good health. CDR3: CASSRGEGVSQYF. Here the CDR3 DNA reads TGTGCCAGCTCACGAGGGGAGGGAGTGTCCCAGTACTTC.